This T cell receptor beta chain is from a study of shared clonotypes between healthy human individuals. For this clone: What it recognizes is unknown.

Notes on the study in general: The donor pool, a small one, limited the genetic and exposure-history diversity represented. A reduction in generation probabilities was seen for non-shared clonotypes relative to those shared by all four donors.

Trimming removed 3 bases from V and 5 bases from J, with 8 bases in between. The CDR3 is 12 residues long. Germline values: CDR1 SGHNT, CDR2 YYREEE (reference sequence). Only in-frame clones appear in the TCRdb table, and some are missing; sequencing was by immunoSEQ multiplex PCR. In the table there are approximately 2.5 million clones, over 85% of which are singletons. This sequence originates from a man aged 18 to 29 in good health. The chain uses TRBV5-4 and TRBJ2-5; TRBD1 is a possible D gene (6 bases). The sequenced sample was naive CD4+ T cells sorted from blood. Subset: CD45RA+ positively selected. The CDR3 sequence: CASSSGAETQYF. CDR3 DNA sequence: TGTGCCAGCAGCTCAGGGGCGGAGACCCAGTACTTC.